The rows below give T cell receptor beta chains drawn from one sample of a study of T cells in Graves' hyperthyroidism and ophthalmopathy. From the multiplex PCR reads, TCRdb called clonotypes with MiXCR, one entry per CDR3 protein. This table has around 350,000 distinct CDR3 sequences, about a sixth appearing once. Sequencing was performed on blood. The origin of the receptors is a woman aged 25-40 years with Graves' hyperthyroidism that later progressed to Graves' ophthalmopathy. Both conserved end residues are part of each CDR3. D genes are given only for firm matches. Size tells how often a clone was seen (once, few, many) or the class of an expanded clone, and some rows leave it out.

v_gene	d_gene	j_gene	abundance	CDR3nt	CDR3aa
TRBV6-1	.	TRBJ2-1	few	TGTGCCAGCAGCCCCGGCCCCCGGGAGCAGTTCTTC	CASSPGPREQFF
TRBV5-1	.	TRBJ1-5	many	TGCGCCAGCAGCTTTTCAGAGAATCAGCCCCAGCATTTT	CASSFSENQPQHF
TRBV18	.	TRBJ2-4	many	TGTGCCAGCTCACCACTCAGTGGAGGGCAGCACATTCAGTACTTC	CASSPLSGGQHIQYF
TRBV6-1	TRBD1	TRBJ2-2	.	TGTGCCAGCAGCCACCCTCGAGACAGGGGGTCGAACACCGGGGAGCTGTTTTTT	CASSHPRDRGSNTGELFF
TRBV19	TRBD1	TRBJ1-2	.	TGTGCCAGTAAGGTAGCTTACGGGACAGGGGGCGGCGGCTATGGCTACACCTTC	CASKVAYGTGGGGYGYTF
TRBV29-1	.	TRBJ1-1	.	TGCAGCGTTGTAGAGGTGGGCACTGAAGCTTTCTTT	CSVVEVGTEAFF
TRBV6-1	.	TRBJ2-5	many	TGTGCCAGCAGTTACGATTCGGTGGGTCAGGGAATCCCGCAAGAGACCCAGTACTTC	CASSYDSVGQGIPQETQYF
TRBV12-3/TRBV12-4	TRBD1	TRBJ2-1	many	TGTGCCAGCAGTCCACGGACAGGGTTGGTCAATGAGCAGTTCTTC	CASSPRTGLVNEQFF
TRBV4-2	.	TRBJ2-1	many	TGTGCCAGCAGCCAAGGAGGGCGGACCTACAATGAGCAGTTCTTC	CASSQGGRTYNEQFF
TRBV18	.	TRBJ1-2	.	TGTGCCAGCTCACCACTCCTGCTGGGGGGCTATGGCTACACCTTC	CASSPLLLGGYGYTF
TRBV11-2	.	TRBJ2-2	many	TGTGCCAGCAGCTTAGAAGCGCCGAACACCGGGGAGCTGTTTTTT	CASSLEAPNTGELFF
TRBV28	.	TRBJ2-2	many	TGTGCCAGCAGTGTGACAGGTTCCACCGGGGAGCTGTTTTTT	CASSVTGSTGELFF
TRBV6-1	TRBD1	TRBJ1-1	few	TGTGCCCGCCTCAAAGAGGACAGGGGGCCAGAGGTTGGTGACACTGAAGCTTTCTTT	CARLKEDRGPEVGDTEAFF
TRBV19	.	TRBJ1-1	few	TGTGCCAGTAGTATTGGTAGGGAGAACACTGAAGCTTTCTTT	CASSIGRENTEAFF
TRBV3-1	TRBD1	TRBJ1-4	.	TGTGCCAGCAGCCGGACAGGGGGGGGAACTAATGAAAAACTGTTTTTT	CASSRTGGGTNEKLFF
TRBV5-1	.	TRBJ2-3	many	TGCGCCAGCAGGCCTCAGGGTTATTACACAGATACGCAGTATTTT	CASRPQGYYTDTQYF
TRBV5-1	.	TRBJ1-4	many	TGCGCCAGCAGCTTGGACGGGAAGCAACTGTTTTTT	CASSLDGKQLFF
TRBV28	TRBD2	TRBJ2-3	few	TGTGCCAGCAGTGAGCCTAGCGGGAGGACAGATACGCAGTATTTT	CASSEPSGRTDTQYF
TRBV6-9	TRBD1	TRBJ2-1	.	TGTGCCAGCAGTTATAGTGGGGACAGGGAGTTCTTC	CASSYSGDREFF
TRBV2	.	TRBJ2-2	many	TGTGCCAGCAGTCAACCCGTGGGCCTCACCGGGGAGCTGTTTTTT	CASSQPVGLTGELFF
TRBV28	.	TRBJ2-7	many	TGTGCCAGCAGTTTTCGGGGCAGGGGTAATGTCGACGAGCAGTACTTC	CASSFRGRGNVDEQYF
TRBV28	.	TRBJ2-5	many	TGTGCCAGCAGTTCAGAGGAGATAAGGGGGAGGCCCCCAGAGACCCAGTACTTC	CASSSEEIRGRPPETQYF
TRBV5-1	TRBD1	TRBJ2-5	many	TGCGCCAGCAGCTTGGACAGGGGCTACGAGACCCAGTACTTC	CASSLDRGYETQYF
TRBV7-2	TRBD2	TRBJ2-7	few	TGTGCCAGCACCCGGGCTTGGGGTAGCGGGGGGACTGTCTCCTACGAGCAGTACTTC	CASTRAWGSGGTVSYEQYF
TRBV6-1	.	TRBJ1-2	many	TGTGCCAGCAGTGCGGACAGAAACTATGGCTACACCTTC	CASSADRNYGYTF
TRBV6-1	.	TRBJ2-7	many	TGTGCCAGCGGAGAGAAGGCCTACGAGCAGTACTTC	CASGEKAYEQYF
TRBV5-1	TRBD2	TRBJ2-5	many	TGCGCCAGCAGCTCTTTAGCGGGACCGGTGGAGACCCAGTACTTC	CASSSLAGPVETQYF
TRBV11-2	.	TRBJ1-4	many	TGTGCCAGCAGCTCTTGGACCGAAAAGGATGAAAAACTGTTTTTT	CASSSWTEKDEKLFF
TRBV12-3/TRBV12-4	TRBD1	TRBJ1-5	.	TGTGCCAGCAGTCCTCGACAGGGGCTGGGTCAGCCCCAGCATTTT	CASSPRQGLGQPQHF
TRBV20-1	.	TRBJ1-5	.	TGCAGTGCTAGAGACCCCGGACAGTTGAGCAATCAGCCCCAGCATTTT	CSARDPGQLSNQPQHF
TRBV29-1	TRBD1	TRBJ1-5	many	TGCAGCGTTGAGCAGTCTGACAGGGGGCTTGGCAATCAGCCCCAGCATTTT	CSVEQSDRGLGNQPQHF
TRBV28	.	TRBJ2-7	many	TGTGCCAGCAGCTTTAGCGGCCCCTCCTACGAGCAGTACTTC	CASSFSGPSYEQYF
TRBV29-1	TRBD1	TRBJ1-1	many	TGCAGCGGCGGACAGGGTCAAGCTTTCTTT	CSGGQGQAFF
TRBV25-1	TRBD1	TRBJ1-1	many	TGTGCCAGCAGTGCTGGACAGGGACGAACTGAAGCTTTCTTT	CASSAGQGRTEAFF
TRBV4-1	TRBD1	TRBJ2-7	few	TGCGCCAGCAGCCACGTCCAGACAGGGGTTCTCGGGGTCTACGAGCAGTACTTC	CASSHVQTGVLGVYEQYF
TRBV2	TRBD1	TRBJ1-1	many	TGTGCCAGCAAAAGGGACAGGGAAAATGAAGCTTTCTTT	CASKRDRENEAFF
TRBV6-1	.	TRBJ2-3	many	TGTGCCAGCAGTGAAGTGGTCAGCGGCACAGATACGCAGTATTTT	CASSEVVSGTDTQYF
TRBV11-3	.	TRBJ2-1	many	TGTGCCAGCAGCTTAGGATCCGACCTATGGGGCAATGAGCAGTTCTTC	CASSLGSDLWGNEQFF
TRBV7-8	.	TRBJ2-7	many	TGTGCCAGCAGCCCCAGGACGGGGGAGTACGAGCAGTACTTC	CASSPRTGEYEQYF
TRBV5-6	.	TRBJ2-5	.	TGTGCCAGCAGCTTGGACAGGTACCAAGAGACCCAGTACTTC	CASSLDRYQETQYF
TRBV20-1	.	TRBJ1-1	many	TGCAGTGCCTCGGACGGATACACTGAAGCTTTCTTT	CSASDGYTEAFF
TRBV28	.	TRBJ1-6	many	TGTGCCAGCAGTTTAGGCCCCGTAAGGACACGCAATTCACCCCTCCACTTT	CASSLGPVRTRNSPLHF
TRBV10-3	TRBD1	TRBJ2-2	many	TGTGCCATCAATGGACAGGGAAACACCGGGGAGCTGTTTTTT	CAINGQGNTGELFF
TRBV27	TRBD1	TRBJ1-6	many	TGTGCCAGCAGTTCCACAGGGGGTTGGTCACCCCTCCACTTT	CASSSTGGWSPLHF
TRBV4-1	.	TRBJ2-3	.	TGCGCCAGCAGCCTTTTAGCCGGCGCAGATACGCAGTATTTT	CASSLLAGADTQYF
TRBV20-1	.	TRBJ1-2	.	TGCAGTGCCGAACAGGGTTCGGATGGCTACACCTTC	CSAEQGSDGYTF
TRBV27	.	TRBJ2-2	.	TGTGCCAGCAGTTTCGGGGGCCCTGACACCGGGGAGCTGTTTTTT	CASSFGGPDTGELFF
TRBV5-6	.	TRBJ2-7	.	TGTGCCAGCAGCTTCGTAGGGGACCGCCGGAGTGGCGAGCAGTACTTC	CASSFVGDRRSGEQYF
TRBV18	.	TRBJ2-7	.	TGTGCCAGCTCACCATTTGTTGGGGAATACTCCTACGAGCAGTACTTC	CASSPFVGEYSYEQYF
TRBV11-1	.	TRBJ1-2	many	TGTGCCAGCAGCTTTGGCAGCAACTATGGCTACACCTTC	CASSFGSNYGYTF
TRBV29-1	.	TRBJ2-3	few	TGCAGCGTTACGGGTGGTCTCGGCACAGATACGCAGTATTTT	CSVTGGLGTDTQYF